This T cell receptor beta chain was identified during a study of cytomegalovirus exposure and HLA in healthy donors. V trimming: 3 bases; J trimming: 10 bases; junction bases outside the gene matches: 6. Germline CDR1 SQVTM, CDR2 ANQGSEA. The CDR3 is made up of 12 amino acids. A note on this clone: Its antigen is still unknown.

Use of 60 Vbeta and 13 Jbeta primers characterized the PCR. Assay: immunoSEQ multiplex PCR; the TCRdb copy retains only in-frame clones and omits some. The data hold 210,000 or so clones, with around 89% observed a single time. Study-level points and caveats: Cytomegalovirus status was reportedly diagnosed by the classifier with high sensitivity and specificity.

This chain joins TRBV29-1 and TRBJ2-1, with 7 bases matching TRBD2. Sequencing was performed on PBMCs. This sequence originates from a woman under 30 in good health and CMV-seronegative. The CDR3 DNA reads TGCAGCGTTGAGGCAGCGGGGATCGAGCAGTTCTTC. This translates into CSVEAAGIEQFF.